This T cell receptor (beta chain) was captured by sequencing in a study of glioma-infiltrating T cells after dendritic cell vaccination. For the study at large: Between about 2003 and 2013, patients got autologous tumor lysate-pulsed dendritic cell vaccines.

Worth noting for this clone: The antigen remains undetermined.

Study-level findings and limits: Few patients contributed both blood and tumor specimens.

Described time point: after dendritic cell vaccination, including at tumor progression/relapse. The method was immunoSEQ multiplex PCR; TCRdb's version includes in-frame clones alone and lacks a portion of them. The sample has approximately 99,000 clones; approximately 80% are singletons. The receptor was derived from a human donor with glioblastoma. Sequencing used blood, obtained after dendritic cell vaccination.

CDR3 DNA: TGTGCCAGCACCTCCTCGTACGAGCAGTACTTC. Amino acid sequence: CASTSSYEQYF. This chain joins TRBV7-9 and TRBJ2-7; no definite D call. CDR1 is SEHNR, CDR2 FQNEAQ, per germline (reference sequence). The CDR3 totals 11 residues. The V end was cut by 7 bases, the J end by 4 bases, with 8 bases between. The full variable domain, in which reference TRBV7-9 and TRBJ2-7 provide the parts outside the CDR3, is DTGVSQNPRHKITKRGQNVTFRCDPISEHNRLYWYRQTLGQGPEFLTYFQNEAQLEKSRLLSDRFSAERPKGSFSTLEIQRTEQGDSAMYLCASTSSYEQYFGPGTRLTVT.